This record looks at one TCR beta chain sequence and its context. The same CDR3 also results from other DNA sequences found in this sample. These data originate in a study of cytomegalovirus exposure and HLA in healthy donors. Trimming at V came to 4 bases and at J to 8 bases, leaving 9 bases not matched to a gene. This CDR3 is built from 16 residues. Germline V gives CDR1 MDHEN, CDR2 SYDVKM. The PCR used 60 Vbeta and 13 Jbeta primers. Using immunoSEQ multiplex PCR, the repertoire was profiled, and TCRdb retains in-frame clones only, with some absent. This repertoire shows 150,000 or so clones, almost 85% found once; its top ten account for about 5.2%.

This chain connects TRBV28 to TRBJ2-1; 12 nucleotides align to TRBD2. Sequencing was performed on PBMCs. The clonotype originates from a man aged 30-40 years in good health and CMV-seropositive. The CDR3 loop is CASSSPLAGGPDEQFF. The CDR3 nucleotides are TGTGCCAGCAGTTCCCCCCTAGCGGGAGGGCCTGATGAGCAGTTCTTC.